This paragraph reports one T cell receptor beta chain. Its matching antigen is unknown. CDR3 size: 14 residues. Germline V gene data show CDR1 as SGHRS and CDR2 as YFSETQ. Trimming pared 1 base from V and 6 bases from J, leaving 10 bases between. This sample is part of a study of CD8+ T cells in alopecia areata. Stated treatment: oral pan-JAK inhibitor, 5-10 mg twice daily. Sorting separated CD4+ and CD8+ T cells out of PBMCs. RNA was extracted and reverse transcribed into cDNA as the sequencing template. Assay used: immunoSEQ multiplex PCR; TCRdb lists only in-frame clones, some missing. The sample lists under 200,000 clones; 65% were seen once. The study's findings and limits: With tofacitinib ongoing, many expanded lesional clones persisted in both scalp and blood.

This receptor was obtained from a human donor with alopecia areata. Here the sequenced sample was CD4+ T cells sorted from blood, taken at week 4, from a patient treated with tofacitinib. The chain recombines TRBV5-1 with TRBJ2-2; D remains ambiguous. The CDR3 here is CASSLIRAPGELFF. The CDR3 coding sequence is TGCGCCAGCAGCTTGATCCGGGCCCCCGGGGAGCTGTTTTTT.